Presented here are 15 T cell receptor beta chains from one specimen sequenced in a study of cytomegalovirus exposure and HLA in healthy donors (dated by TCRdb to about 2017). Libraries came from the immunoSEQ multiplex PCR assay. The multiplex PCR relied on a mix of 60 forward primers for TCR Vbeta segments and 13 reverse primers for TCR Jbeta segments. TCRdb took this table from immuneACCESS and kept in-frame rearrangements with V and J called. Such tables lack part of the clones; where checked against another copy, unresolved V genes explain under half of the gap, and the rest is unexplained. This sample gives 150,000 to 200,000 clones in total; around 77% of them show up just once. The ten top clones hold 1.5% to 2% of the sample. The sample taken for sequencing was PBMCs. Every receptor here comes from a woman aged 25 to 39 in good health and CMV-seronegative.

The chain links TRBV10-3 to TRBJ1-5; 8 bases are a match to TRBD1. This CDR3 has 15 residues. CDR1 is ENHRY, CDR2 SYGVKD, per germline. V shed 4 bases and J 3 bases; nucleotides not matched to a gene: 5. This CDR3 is CAISARDRFNQPQHF. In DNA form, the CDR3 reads TGTGCCATCAGTGCCCGGGACAGGTTCAATCAGCCCCAGCATTTT.

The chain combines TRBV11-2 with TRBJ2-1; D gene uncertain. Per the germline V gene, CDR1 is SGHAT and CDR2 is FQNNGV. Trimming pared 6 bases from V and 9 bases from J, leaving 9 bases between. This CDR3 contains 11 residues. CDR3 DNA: TGTGCCAGCAGTTCCGCACTTGAGCAGTTCTTC. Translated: CASSSALEQFF.

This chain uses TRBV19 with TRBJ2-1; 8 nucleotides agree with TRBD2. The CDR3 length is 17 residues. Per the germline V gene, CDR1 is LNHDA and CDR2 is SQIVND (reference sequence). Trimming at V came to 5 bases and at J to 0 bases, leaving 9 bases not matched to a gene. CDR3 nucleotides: TGTGCCAGTAGTCCCTCGCTTAGCGGGAACTCCTACAATGAGCAGTTCTTC. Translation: CASSPSLSGNSYNEQFF.

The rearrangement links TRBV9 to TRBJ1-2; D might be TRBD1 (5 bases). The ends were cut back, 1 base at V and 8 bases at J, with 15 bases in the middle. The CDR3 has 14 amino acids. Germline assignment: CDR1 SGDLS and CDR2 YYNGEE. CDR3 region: CASSVMGQVDGYTF. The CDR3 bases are TGTGCCAGCAGCGTAATGGGGCAAGTGGACGGCTACACCTTC.

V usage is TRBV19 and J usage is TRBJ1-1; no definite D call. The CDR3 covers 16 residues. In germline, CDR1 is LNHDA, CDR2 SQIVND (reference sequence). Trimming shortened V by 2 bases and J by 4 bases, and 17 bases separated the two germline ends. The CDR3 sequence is CASSIRGRRRGTEAFF. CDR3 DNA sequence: TGTGCCAGTAGTATACGAGGCCGAAGGAGAGGCACTGAAGCTTTCTTT.

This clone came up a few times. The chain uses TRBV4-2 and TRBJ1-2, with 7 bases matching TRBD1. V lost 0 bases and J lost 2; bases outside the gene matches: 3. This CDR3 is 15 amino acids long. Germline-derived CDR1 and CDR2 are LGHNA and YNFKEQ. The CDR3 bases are TGTGCCAGCAGCCAAGACCCACAGGGGAACTATGGCTACACCTTC. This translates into CASSQDPQGNYGYTF.

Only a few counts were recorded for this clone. The CDR3: CASSGTSGYTDTQYF. As DNA, the CDR3 is TGCGCCAGCAGCGGGACTAGCGGATACACAGATACGCAGTATTTT. The chain couples TRBV5-1 to TRBJ2-3, with TRBD2 matching 11 bases. Germline V CDR1 and CDR2: SGHRS, YFSETQ. V lost 4 bases and J lost 2; bases outside the gene matches: 3. The CDR3 has 15 residues.

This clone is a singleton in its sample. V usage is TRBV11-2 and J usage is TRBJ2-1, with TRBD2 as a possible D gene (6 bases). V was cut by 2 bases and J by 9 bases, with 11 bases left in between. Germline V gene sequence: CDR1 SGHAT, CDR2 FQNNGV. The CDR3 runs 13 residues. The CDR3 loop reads CASSLSRGTEQFF. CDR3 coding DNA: TGTGCCAGCAGCTTATCACGGGGGACTGAGCAGTTCTTC. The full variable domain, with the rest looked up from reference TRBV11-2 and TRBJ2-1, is EAGVAQSPRYKIIEKRQSVAFWCNPISGHATLYWYQQILGQGPKLLIQFQNNGVVDDSQLPKDRFSAERLKGVDSTLKIQPAKLEDSAVYLCASSLSRGTEQFFGPGTRLTVL.

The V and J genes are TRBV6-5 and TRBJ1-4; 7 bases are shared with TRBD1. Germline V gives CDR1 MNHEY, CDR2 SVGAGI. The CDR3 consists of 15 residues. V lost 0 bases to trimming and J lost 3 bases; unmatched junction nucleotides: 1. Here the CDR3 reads CASSYSGTANEKLFF. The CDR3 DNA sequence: TGTGCCAGCAGTTACTCCGGGACAGCTAATGAAAAACTGTTTTTT.

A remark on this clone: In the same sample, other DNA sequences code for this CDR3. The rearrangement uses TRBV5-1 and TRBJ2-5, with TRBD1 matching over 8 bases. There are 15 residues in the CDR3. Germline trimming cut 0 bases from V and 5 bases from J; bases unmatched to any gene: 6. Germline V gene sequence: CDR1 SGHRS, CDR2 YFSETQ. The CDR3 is CASSLAGTGRETQYF. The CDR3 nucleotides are TGCGCCAGCAGCTTGGCCGGGACAGGAAGGGAGACCCAGTACTTC.

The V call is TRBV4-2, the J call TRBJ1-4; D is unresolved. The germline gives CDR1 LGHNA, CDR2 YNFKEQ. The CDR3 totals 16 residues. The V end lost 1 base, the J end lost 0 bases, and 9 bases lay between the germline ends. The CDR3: CASSQASEATNEKLFF. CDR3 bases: TGTGCCAGCAGCCAAGCGTCAGAAGCAACTAATGAAAAACTGTTTTTT.

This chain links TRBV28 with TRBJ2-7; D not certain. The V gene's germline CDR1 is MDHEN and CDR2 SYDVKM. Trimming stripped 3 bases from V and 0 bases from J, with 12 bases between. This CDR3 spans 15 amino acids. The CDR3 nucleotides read TGTGCCAGCAGTTTTCGTGCACGGAGCTCCTACGAGCAGTACTTC. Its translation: CASSFRARSSYEQYF. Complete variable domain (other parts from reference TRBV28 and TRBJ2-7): DVKVTQSSRYLVKRTGEKVFLECVQDMDHENMFWYRQDPGLGLRLIYFSYDVKMKEKGDIPEGYSVSREKKERFSLILESASTNQTSMYLCASSFRARSSYEQYFGPGTRLTVT.

This CDR3 reads CASSQFNSTPTVETQYF. The DNA for the CDR3 is TGCGCCAGCAGCCAATTTAATTCGACACCCACGGTGGAGACCCAGTACTTC. V is TRBV4-1 and J is TRBJ2-5, with D unresolved. V dropped 2 bases and J dropped 5 bases, with 21 bases sitting between them. In germline, CDR1 is MGHRA, CDR2 YSYEKL. The CDR3 is made up of 17 amino acids.

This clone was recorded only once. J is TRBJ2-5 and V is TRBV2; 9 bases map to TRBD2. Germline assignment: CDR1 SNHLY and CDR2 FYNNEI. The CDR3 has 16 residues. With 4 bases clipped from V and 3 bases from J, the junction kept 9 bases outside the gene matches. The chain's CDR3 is CASSAQLGLAEETQYF. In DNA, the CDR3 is TGTGCCAGCAGTGCCCAACTGGGACTAGCAGAAGAGACCCAGTACTTC. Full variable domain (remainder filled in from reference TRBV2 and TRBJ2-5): EPEVTQTPSHQVTQMGQEVILRCVPISNHLYFYWYRQILGQKVEFLVSFYNNEISEKSEIFDDQFSVERPDGSNFTLKIRSTKLEDSAMYFCASSAQLGLAEETQYFGPGTRLLVL.

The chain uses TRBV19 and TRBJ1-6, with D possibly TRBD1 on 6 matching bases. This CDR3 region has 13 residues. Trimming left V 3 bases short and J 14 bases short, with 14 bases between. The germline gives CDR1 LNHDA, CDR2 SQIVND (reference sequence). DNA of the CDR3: TGTGCCAGTAGTATTAGGGGGGGAGAAGCCCTCCACTTT. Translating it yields CASSIRGGEALHF.